This T cell receptor (beta chain) was observed in a study of blood T cell repertoires in COVID-19. Study-level information: Samples came from the United States, Italy and Spain, spanning acute and convalescent COVID-19. In each case, the material was cDNA or gDNA derived from T cells, B-cell-depleted T cells, or PBMCs.

This clone has just one count. In the authors' workflow: How many nucleated cells were present was estimated from reference gene primer amplification. Sequenced by immunoSEQ multiplex PCR; TCRdb stores in-frame clones only, minus some. V and J calls and clone size come straight from that table; D and trimming were deduced from the DNA. In the table there are about 87,000 clones, 88% of which are singletons. Germline CDR1 reads SEHNR; CDR2 reads FQNEAQ (reference sequence). Trimming removed 7 bases at V and 4 bases at J, with 25 bases between. The CDR3 totals 17 residues. The sample taken for sequencing was peripheral blood. The chain uses TRBV7-9 and TRBJ1-2; D perhaps matches TRBD1 (5 bases). The clonotype was recovered from a man older than 75 with acute or convalescent COVID-19. The CDR3 here is CASTLRGTGENSYGYTF. The DNA for the CDR3 is TGTGCCAGCACCCTAAGGGGTACAGGAGAGAATTCCTATGGCTACACCTTC.